The 26 T cell receptor beta chains below were found in one sample sequenced in a study of cytomegalovirus exposure and HLA in healthy donors (dated by TCRdb to 2016 to 2017). Receptor libraries were prepared by the immunoSEQ multiplex PCR assay. For the multiplex PCR, a mixture combining 60 forward primers for TCR Vbeta segments and 13 reverse primers for TCR Jbeta segments was used. The source is immuneACCESS, and TCRdb retained only in-frame sequences with V and J called. Part of the clones is not carried over; for the studies checked, unresolved V genes explain less than half of this, and the remainder is unexplained. This sample has about 160,000 clones in its table, and 65% to 70% of those were observed once. The biggest ten clones account for around 4% of the sample. Source material: PBMCs. These receptors were taken from a woman under 30 in good health and CMV-seropositive.

This clone is a singleton in its sample. This chain's CDR3 is CASSEDRRQNTEAFF. DNA of the CDR3: TGTGCCAGCAGTGAAGACCGCAGGCAGAACACTGAAGCTTTCTTT. This rearrangement joins TRBV6-1 to TRBJ1-1; the D is unclear. The V and J ends lost 1 base and 1 base respectively, with 10 bases between them. The CDR3 length is 15 residues. The germline V gene has CDR1 MNHNS and CDR2 SASEGT.

V and J are TRBV19 and TRBJ2-3; 14 bases agree with TRBD2. Trimming cost V 5 bases and J 5 bases; bases outside gene matches: 12. Germline V lookup: CDR1 LNHDA, CDR2 SQIVND (reference sequence). This CDR3 spans 18 amino acids. The CDR3: CASSLRTSGGLSGDTQYF. In nucleotides, the CDR3 is TGTGCCAGTAGTCTACGGACTAGCGGGGGGTTAAGTGGAGATACGCAGTATTTT.

J is TRBJ2-7 and V is TRBV2, with a possible D match to TRBD1 (6 bases). CDR1 and CDR2 from the germline V gene are SNHLY and FYNNEI. Trimming left V 9 bases short and J 6 bases short, with 21 bases between. CDR3 length: 14 residues. The CDR3 is CARRLTGTSSEQYF. The CDR3 DNA sequence: TGTGCCAGGCGACTAACCGGGACATCATCCGAGCAGTACTTC.

This chain connects TRBV5-8 to TRBJ2-1, with TRBD2 matching over 7 bases. Germline loops: CDR1 SGHTS, CDR2 YDEGEE. J lost 3 bases, V lost 2 bases, and 8 bases had no gene match. The CDR3 contains 16 residues. Here the CDR3 DNA reads TGTGCCAGCAGCTTCCCCCTAGCGGACAACTACAATGAGCAGTTCTTC. Translating gives CASSFPLADNYNEQFF.

The chain combines TRBV7-2 with TRBJ1-5, with no clear D. Germline CDR1 and CDR2: SGHTA and FQGNSA. V lost 5 bases and J lost 8, with 13 bases in between. This CDR3 is built from 13 residues. CDR3 sequence: CASSREVFEPQHF. The CDR3 bases are TGTGCCAGCAGCCGGGAGGTGTTCGAGCCCCAGCATTTT.

The chain carries TRBV9 and TRBJ2-3; D might be TRBD1 (5 bases). V was pared by 0 bases and J by 1 base, with 6 bases between. Germline V lookup: CDR1 SGDLS, CDR2 YYNGEE. The CDR3 is 14 residues long. CDR3 DNA: TGTGCCAGCAGCGTAGAAGGGGGCACAGATACGCAGTATTTT. It encodes CASSVEGGTDTQYF.

The chain couples TRBV9 to TRBJ1-5; TRBD1 aligns across 8 bases. This CDR3 spans 15 amino acids. The V gene end was trimmed by 10 bases and the J gene end by 4 bases; junction bases not matched to a gene: 13. The germline V gene encodes CDR1 SGDLS and CDR2 YYNGEE. CDR3 nucleotides: TGTGCCGGAGGACAGGGCCGAACTCCAAATCAGCCCCAGCATTTT. It yields the protein CAGGQGRTPNQPQHF.

V is TRBV21-1 and J is TRBJ2-7; the table's D gene call, TRBD2, was not cross checked with the DNA. TRBV21-1 is recorded as a pseudogene. The CDR3 is 14 amino acids. CDR3 sequence reads: CASSSRRNSYEQYF. In DNA, the CDR3 is TGTGCCAGCAGCAGCCGGCGGAACTCCTACGAGCAGTACTTC.

This clone has more than one count but fewer than ten. The chain combines TRBV6-1 with TRBJ2-5, with D possibly matching TRBD2 (6 bases). CDR1 and CDR2 from the germline V gene are MNHNS and SASEGT. The CDR3 contains 14 residues. Trimming cost V 2 bases and J 9 bases, with 16 bases left between them. Here the CDR3 DNA reads TGTGCCAGCAGTGAAAATCCGGCGGGGTTGGCCCAGTACTTC. Translation: CASSENPAGLAQYF.

The chain links TRBV28 to TRBJ1-1; D may be TRBD1 (6 bases). This CDR3 comprises 15 residues. V was clipped by 4 bases and J by 1 base, with 13 bases between them. From germline, CDR1 is MDHEN and CDR2 SYDVKM. Written as DNA, the CDR3 is TGTGCCAGCAGTTCCTACGACAGGAAGAACACTGAAGCTTTCTTT. It encodes CASSSYDRKNTEAFF.

This clone was observed a few times. Sequence at one end of the junction differs from germline and may be a read error. The chain is built from TRBV2 and TRBJ1-1; TRBD1 matches 8 bases. CDR3 length: 10 residues. In germline, CDR1 is SNHLY, CDR2 FYNNEI. The CDR3 loop is CASSGQGQGF. The CDR3 bases are TGTGCCAGCAGTGGACAGGGGCAGGGCTTT.

This clone was found once. V gene TRBV30 combines with J gene TRBJ2-2, with D possibly matching TRBD1 (5 bases). The germline gives CDR1 GTSNPN, CDR2 SVGIG (reference sequence). The CDR3 runs 13 residues. V was clipped by 2 bases and J by 7 bases, with 11 bases between them. CDR3 in amino acids: CAWSQGMGGELFF. In DNA form, the CDR3 reads TGTGCCTGGAGTCAGGGTATGGGCGGGGAGCTGTTTTTT.

This clone was observed once. The chain uses TRBV2 and TRBJ1-1; no reliable D call. This CDR3 spans 14 amino acids. Germline V gene lookup returns CDR1 SNHLY and CDR2 FYNNEI. Trimming cost V 7 bases and J 4 bases, with 16 bases left between them. CDR3 nucleotide sequence: TGTGCCAGCAAGGTTGGGCGGGGAGGCACTGAAGCTTTCTTT. Its translation is CASKVGRGGTEAFF.

The chain is built from TRBV19 and TRBJ2-6; D unclear. Germline-derived CDR1 and CDR2 are LNHDA and SQIVND (reference sequence). The germline V and J ends were trimmed by 5 bases and 2 bases, with 7 bases remaining between them. This CDR3 has 14 amino acids. The CDR3 reads CASSVLAGANVLTF. As DNA, the CDR3 is TGTGCCAGTAGTGTGTTAGCTGGGGCCAACGTCCTGACTTTC.

The table lists this clone with a count of one. The V gene is TRBV27, the J gene TRBJ2-7; TRBD1 agrees at 11 bases. This CDR3 is 16 amino acids long. CDR1 is MNHEY and CDR2 is SMNVEV in the germline V gene (reference sequence). Trimming at V came to 6 bases and at J to 4 bases, leaving 11 bases not matched to a gene. CDR3 residues: CASRELDRGQFYEQYF. CDR3 in DNA: TGTGCCAGCAGGGAACTGGACAGGGGGCAGTTTTACGAGCAGTACTTC.

This rearrangement joins TRBV30 to TRBJ2-2, with TRBD2 matching over 10 bases. The CDR3 length is 14 residues. The V segment lost 7 bases and the J segment 4 bases; nucleotides outside the gene matches: 6. Germline-derived CDR1 and CDR2 are GTSNPN and SVGIG (reference sequence). The CDR3 DNA is TGTGCCTTACCTAGCGGGGGTGGCACCGGGGAGCTGTTTTTT. This codes for CALPSGGGTGELFF.

This clone was picked up a small number of times. The DNA of the CDR3 is TGTGCCAGCAGAGATCCAATTACGGGCACCGGGGAGCTGTTTTTT. This gives the protein CASRDPITGTGELFF. The chain couples TRBV9 to TRBJ2-2, with unresolved D. V was pared by 5 bases and J by 4 bases, with 15 bases between. The CDR3 covers 15 residues. The germline gives CDR1 SGDLS, CDR2 YYNGEE.

The V call is TRBV2, the J call TRBJ2-7; D is perhaps TRBD2 (6 bases). The CDR3 is 14 residues long. Between the trimmed V and J ends, which lost 3 bases and 1 base, there was a span of 10 bases. CDR1 is SNHLY and CDR2 is FYNNEI in the germline V gene. CDR3 DNA sequence: TGTGCCAGCAGTGACGCCGGGGGATCCTACGAGCAGTACTTC. As protein: CASSDAGGSYEQYF.

In DNA form, the CDR3 reads TGCGCCAGCAGCTCAGACAGCACCTACGAGCAGTACTTC. Amino acids: CASSSDSTYEQYF. V usage is TRBV5-1 and J usage is TRBJ2-7, with a tentative D call TRBD1 (5 bases). Deletions cut 3 bases from V and 2 bases from J, with 9 bases between. The germline V gene has CDR1 SGHRS and CDR2 YFSETQ. The CDR3 length is 13 residues.

This chain uses TRBV7-9 with TRBJ2-1; 12 bases fit TRBD2. The junction had 8 bases not matched to a gene; V was cut back by 0 bases and J by 8 bases. The CDR3 has 17 amino acids. Germline V gene data show CDR1 as SEHNR and CDR2 as FQNEAQ (reference sequence). The CDR3 loop is CASSLATSGRYDYEQFF. In DNA, the CDR3 is TGTGCCAGCAGCTTAGCCACTAGCGGGAGGTACGACTATGAGCAGTTCTTC. The full variable domain, completed using reference TRBV7-9 and TRBJ2-1, is DTGVSQNPRHKITKRGQNVTFRCDPISEHNRLYWYRQTLGQGPEFLTYFQNEAQLEKSRLLSDRFSAERPKGSFSTLEIQRTEQGDSAMYLCASSLATSGRYDYEQFFGPGTRLTVL.

The sample holds a few counts of this clone. This rearrangement joins TRBV5-3 to TRBJ2-7, with TRBD2 matching over 11 bases. TRBV5-3 is an open reading frame whose function is uncertain. CDR3 length: 17 residues. With V trimmed by 2 bases and J by 2 bases, 9 bases remained unmatched. Here the CDR3 DNA reads TGTGCCAGAAGCTTTACTAGCGGGGGACTCAACGCCTACGAGCAGTACTTC. Protein: CARSFTSGGLNAYEQYF.

The chain joins TRBV4-1 to TRBJ2-7; 11 bases are a match to TRBD2. CDR1 is MGHRA and CDR2 is YSYEKL in the germline V gene. CDR3 length: 16 amino acids. J lost 0 bases, V lost 4 bases, and 5 bases had no gene match. This CDR3 is CASSLTLAGDSYEQYF. CDR3 in DNA: TGCGCCAGCAGCCTAACACTAGCGGGGGACTCCTACGAGCAGTACTTC.

A few counts support this clone. CDR3 amino acids: CASSSGPPNTQYF. DNA for the CDR3: TGTGCCAGCAGTTCAGGGCCGCCTAATACGCAGTATTTT. This rearrangement joins TRBV27 to TRBJ2-3, with D possibly matching TRBD1 (5 bases). This CDR3 has 13 residues. CDR1 MNHEY and CDR2 SMNVEV come from the germline V gene (reference sequence). The V and J ends lost 4 bases and 7 bases respectively, with 12 bases between them.

This rearrangement joins TRBV5-4 to TRBJ2-5; TRBD2 aligns across 11 bases. With V trimmed by 5 bases and J by 0 bases, 6 bases remained unmatched. In germline, CDR1 is SGHNT, CDR2 YYREEE (reference sequence). CDR3 length: 16 residues. CDR3 loop: CASRRRLAGYQETQYF. The CDR3 region has the DNA TGTGCCAGCAGACGCCGACTAGCGGGATACCAAGAGACCCAGTACTTC.

The V gene is TRBV7-9, the J gene TRBJ2-1; 9 bases fit TRBD2. Germline assignment: CDR1 SEHNR and CDR2 FQNEAQ (reference sequence). The CDR3 is 19 amino acids. The trim removed 4 bases at V and 0 bases at J, leaving 13 bases unmatched. For the CDR3, the DNA is TGTGCCAGCAGCTGGCCCCAAAGGGCTAGCGGGGACTCCTACAATGAGCAGTTCTTC. Encoded protein: CASSWPQRASGDSYNEQFF.

This clone appeared once. The chain employs TRBV5-8 and TRBJ1-1; no definite D call. V was pared by 6 bases and J by 1 base, with 10 bases between. Germline lookup yields CDR1 SGHTS and CDR2 YDEGEE. CDR3 length: 13 amino acids. The CDR3 DNA is TGTGCCAGCACCCATAACAGGAACACTGAAGCTTTCTTT. Translating it yields CASTHNRNTEAFF.